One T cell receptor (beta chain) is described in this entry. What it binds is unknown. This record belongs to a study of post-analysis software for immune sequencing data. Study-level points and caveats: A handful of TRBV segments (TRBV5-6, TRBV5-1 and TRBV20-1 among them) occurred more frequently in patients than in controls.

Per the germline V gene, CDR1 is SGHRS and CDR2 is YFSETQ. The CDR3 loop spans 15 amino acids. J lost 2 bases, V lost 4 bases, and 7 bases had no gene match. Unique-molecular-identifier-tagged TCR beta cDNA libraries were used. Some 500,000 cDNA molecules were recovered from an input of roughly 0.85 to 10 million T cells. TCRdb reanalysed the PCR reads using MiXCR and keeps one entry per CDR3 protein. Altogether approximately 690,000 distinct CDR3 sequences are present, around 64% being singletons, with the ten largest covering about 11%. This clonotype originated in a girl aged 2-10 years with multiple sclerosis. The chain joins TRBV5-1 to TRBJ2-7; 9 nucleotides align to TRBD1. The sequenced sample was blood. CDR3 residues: CASSPGTGNPYEQYF. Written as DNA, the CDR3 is TGCGCCAGCAGCCCGGGGACAGGGAATCCCTACGAGCAGTACTTC.